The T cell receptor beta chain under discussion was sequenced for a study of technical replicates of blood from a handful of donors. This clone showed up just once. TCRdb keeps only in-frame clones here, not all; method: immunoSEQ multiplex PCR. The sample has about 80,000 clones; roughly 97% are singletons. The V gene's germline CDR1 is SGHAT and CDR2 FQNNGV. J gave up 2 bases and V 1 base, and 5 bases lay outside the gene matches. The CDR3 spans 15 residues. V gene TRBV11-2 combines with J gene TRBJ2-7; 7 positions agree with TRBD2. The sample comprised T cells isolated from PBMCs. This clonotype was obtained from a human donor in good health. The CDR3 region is CASSLVGAGAYEQYF. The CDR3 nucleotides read TGTGCCAGCAGCTTAGTTGGGGCGGGGGCCTACGAGCAGTACTTC.